Given below is one T cell receptor beta chain in context. This sample was taken from a study of shared clonotypes between healthy human individuals. Libraries were prepared by immunoSEQ multiplex PCR; TCRdb keeps only in-frame clonotypes and omits some of them. Here the sample spans 1.5 million to 1.9 million clones, 95% to 99% being singletons. CDR3 length: 13 amino acids. Germline CDR1 reads MDHEN; CDR2 reads SYDVKM. With 5 bases removed from V and 9 bases from J, the gap between germline ends came to 14 bases. The sequenced sample consisted of naive CD4+ T cells sorted from blood. Described subset: CD45RA+ positively selected. The chain uses TRBV28 and TRBJ1-5; D is uncertain. The TCR was taken from a man under 40 in good health. The CDR3 DNA is TGTGCCAGCAGTCCGTCGCCCTTTTCGCCCCAGCATTTT. It yields the protein CASSPSPFSPQHF. The entire variable domain, with the rest obtained from reference TRBV28 and TRBJ1-5, is as follows: DVKVTQSSRYLVKRTGEKVFLECVQDMDHENMFWYRQDPGLGLRLIYFSYDVKMKEKGDIPEGYSVSREKKERFSLILESASTNQTSMYLCASSPSPFSPQHFGDGTRLSIL.